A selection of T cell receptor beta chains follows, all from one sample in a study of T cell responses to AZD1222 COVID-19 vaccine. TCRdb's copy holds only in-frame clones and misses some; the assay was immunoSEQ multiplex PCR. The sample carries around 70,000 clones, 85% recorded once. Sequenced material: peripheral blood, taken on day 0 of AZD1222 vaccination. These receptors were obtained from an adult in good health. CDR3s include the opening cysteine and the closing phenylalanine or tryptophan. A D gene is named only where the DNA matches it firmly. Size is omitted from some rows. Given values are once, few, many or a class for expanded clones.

DNA: TGTGCCAGCAGTGGGTTAGCGGGGGCCTCCTACAATGAGCAGTTCTTC
CDR3: CASSGLAGASYNEQFF
J: TRBJ2-1
V: TRBV6-1
D: TRBD2
size: -

DNA: TGTGCCAGCAGTTACTCAGCGACGAAGGCCATCTACGAGCAGTACTTC
CDR3: CASSYSATKAIYEQYF
J: TRBJ2-7
V: TRBV6-5
D: -
size: once

DNA: TGTGCCAGTAGTATCTCGGGGGCTTATGGCTACACCTTC
CDR3: CASSISGAYGYTF
J: TRBJ1-2
V: TRBV19
D: -
size: -

DNA: TGCAGCGTTGAAGGGGATCTCTATGGCTACACCTTC
CDR3: CSVEGDLYGYTF
J: TRBJ1-2
V: TRBV29-1
D: -
size: -

DNA: TGTGCCAGCAGCTTAATGGGAGAGACCCAGTACTTC
CDR3: CASSLMGETQYF
J: TRBJ2-5
V: TRBV5-4
D: -
size: -

DNA: TGTGCCAGCAGCTTACGGAGTTGGACTGAAGCTTTCTTT
CDR3: CASSLRSWTEAFF
J: TRBJ1-1
V: TRBV11-3
D: -
size: -

DNA: TGTGCCAGCAGCTTTTCCGGGACAGATGCCGGGGAGCTGTTTTTT
CDR3: CASSFSGTDAGELFF
J: TRBJ2-2
V: TRBV11-2
D: TRBD1
size: -

DNA: TGTGCCAGCAGTCCACGTGGATTAGCGGAGACCCAGTACTTC
CDR3: CASSPRGLAETQYF
J: TRBJ2-5
V: TRBV6-5
D: -
size: -

DNA: TGCGCCAGCAGCTCGGGGGCGGCAGCGAACACCGGGGAGCTGTTTTTT
CDR3: CASSSGAAANTGELFF
J: TRBJ2-2
V: TRBV5-1
D: -
size: -

DNA: TGTGCCAGCAGGGGGGGGGAGACCCAGTACTTC
CDR3: CASRGGETQYF
J: TRBJ2-5
V: TRBV11-2
D: TRBD2
size: -

DNA: TGTGCCAGCAAAGGACTAGCGGGAGTCCTTGGGGCCAACGTCCTGACTTTC
CDR3: CASKGLAGVLGANVLTF
J: TRBJ2-6
V: TRBV27
D: TRBD2
size: -

DNA: TGTGCCACCAGCCGAGAGGTTGGAGCAAGCTCCTACGAGCAGTACTTC
CDR3: CATSREVGASSYEQYF
J: TRBJ2-7
V: TRBV15
D: -
size: once

DNA: TGTGCCAGCAGTCTGATGTTGGGGGGCACAGATACGCAGTATTTT
CDR3: CASSLMLGGTDTQYF
J: TRBJ2-3
V: TRBV2
D: -
size: -

DNA: TGTGCCAGCAGCGTAGGGGGGATCATGAACACTGAAGCTTTCTTT
CDR3: CASSVGGIMNTEAFF
J: TRBJ1-1
V: TRBV9
D: -
size: -

DNA: TGTGCCAGCAGTGAGGGGAACACCGGGGAGCTGTTTTTT
CDR3: CASSEGNTGELFF
J: TRBJ2-2
V: TRBV6-4
D: -
size: few

DNA: TGTGCCCGGGGGACAGGGACTAGCTCCTATAATTCACCCCTCCACTTT
CDR3: CARGTGTSSYNSPLHF
J: TRBJ1-6
V: TRBV2
D: TRBD1
size: -

DNA: TGTGCCAGCAGTTCCGGGACCTACGAGCAGTACTTC
CDR3: CASSSGTYEQYF
J: TRBJ2-7
V: TRBV12-3/TRBV12-4
D: -
size: -

DNA: TGTGCCAGCAGCAAGTGTCTCTCGGGACAGGATCTCCCCGGGGAGCTGTTTTTT
CDR3: CASSKCLSGQDLPGELFF
J: TRBJ2-2
V: TRBV21-1
D: -
size: -

DNA: TGTGCCAGTAAGAACCATAATTCACCCCTCCACTTT
CDR3: CASKNHNSPLHF
J: TRBJ1-6
V: TRBV13
D: -
size: -

DNA: TGTGCCAGCCGTTTAGCGGGGGAGTACAATGAGCAGTTCTTC
CDR3: CASRLAGEYNEQFF
J: TRBJ2-1
V: TRBV6-2/TRBV6-3
D: TRBD2
size: -

DNA: TGCGCCAGCAGTCAGGGCGGACAGGGTAATACTGAAGCTTTCTTT
CDR3: CASSQGGQGNTEAFF
J: TRBJ1-1
V: TRBV23-1
D: TRBD1
size: few

DNA: TGTGCCAGCAGCTTAGATTCACGGTCTAGCGGGGGGAATGAGCAGTTCTTC
CDR3: CASSLDSRSSGGNEQFF
J: TRBJ2-1
V: TRBV11-2
D: TRBD2
size: once

DNA: TGTGCCAGCAGTTTTTCCCCACAGCTTGAAGCTTTCTTT
CDR3: CASSFSPQLEAFF
J: TRBJ1-1
V: TRBV27
D: -
size: -

DNA: TGCGCCAGCAGTCGTCCTGAGGGATACAATGAGCAGTTCTTC
CDR3: CASSRPEGYNEQFF
J: TRBJ2-1
V: TRBV10-1
D: -
size: -

DNA: TGTGCCAGCAGCCTCGGGACGGCTAATGAAAAACTGTTTTTT
CDR3: CASSLGTANEKLFF
J: TRBJ1-4
V: TRBV7-9
D: -
size: -

DNA: TGTGCCATCAGGGAGACAGGGGGGGATGAGCAGTTCTTC
CDR3: CAIRETGGDEQFF
J: TRBJ2-1
V: TRBV10-3
D: TRBD1
size: -

DNA: TGTGCCAGCAGCCAAGGTCAGAGAAACATTCAGTACTTC
CDR3: CASSQGQRNIQYF
J: TRBJ2-4
V: TRBV3-1/TRBV3-2
D: -
size: -

DNA: TGCGCCAGCAGTCTTACCGGGACAGATCACTACAATGAGCAGTTCTTC
CDR3: CASSLTGTDHYNEQFF
J: TRBJ2-1
V: TRBV5-1
D: TRBD1
size: -

DNA: TGTGCCAGCAGCGTAGATGGCAGATCCTACGAGCAGTACTTC
CDR3: CASSVDGRSYEQYF
J: TRBJ2-7
V: TRBV9
D: -
size: -

DNA: TGTGCCAGCAGCATCGGCTACGAGCAGTACTTC
CDR3: CASSIGYEQYF
J: TRBJ2-7
V: TRBV12-3/TRBV12-4
D: -
size: -

DNA: TGTGCCAGCAGTTTATTAAGGGGTTCCCAGCCCCAGCATTTT
CDR3: CASSLLRGSQPQHF
J: TRBJ1-5
V: TRBV27
D: -
size: -